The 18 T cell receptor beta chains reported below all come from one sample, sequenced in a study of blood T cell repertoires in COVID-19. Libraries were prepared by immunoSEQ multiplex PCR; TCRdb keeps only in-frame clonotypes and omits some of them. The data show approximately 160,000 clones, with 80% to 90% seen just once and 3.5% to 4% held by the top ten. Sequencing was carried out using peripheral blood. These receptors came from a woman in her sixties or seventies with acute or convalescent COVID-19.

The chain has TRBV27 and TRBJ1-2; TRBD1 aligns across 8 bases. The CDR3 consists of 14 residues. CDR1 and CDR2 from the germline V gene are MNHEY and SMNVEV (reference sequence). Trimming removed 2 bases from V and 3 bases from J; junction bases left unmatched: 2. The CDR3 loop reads CASSLQGADYGYTF. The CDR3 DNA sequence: TGTGCCAGCAGTTTACAGGGGGCTGACTATGGCTACACCTTC.

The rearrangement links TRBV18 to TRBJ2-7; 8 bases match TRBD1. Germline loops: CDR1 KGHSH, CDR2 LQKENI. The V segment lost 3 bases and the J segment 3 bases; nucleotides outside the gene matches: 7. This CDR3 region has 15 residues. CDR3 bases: TGTGCCAGCTCACCCACTGGACAGGGCGGCTACGAGCAGTACTTC. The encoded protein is CASSPTGQGGYEQYF. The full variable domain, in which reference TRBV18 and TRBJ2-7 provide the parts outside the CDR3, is NAGVMQNPRHLVRRRGQEARLRCSPMKGHSHVYWYRQLPEEGLKFMVYLQKENIIDESGMPKERFSAEFPKEGPSILRIQQVVRGDSAAYFCASSPTGQGGYEQYFGPGTRLTVT.

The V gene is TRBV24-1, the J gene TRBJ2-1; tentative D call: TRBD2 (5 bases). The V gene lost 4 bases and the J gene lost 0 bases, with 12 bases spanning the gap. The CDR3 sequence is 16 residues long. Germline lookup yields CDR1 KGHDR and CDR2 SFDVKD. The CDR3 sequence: CATSESSGPSYNEQFF. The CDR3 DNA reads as TGTGCCACCAGTGAATCAAGCGGCCCCTCCTACAATGAGCAGTTCTTC.

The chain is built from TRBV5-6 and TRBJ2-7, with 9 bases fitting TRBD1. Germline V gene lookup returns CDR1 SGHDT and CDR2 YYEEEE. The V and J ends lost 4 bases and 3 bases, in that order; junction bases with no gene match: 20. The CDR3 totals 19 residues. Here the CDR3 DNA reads TGTGCCAGCAGCCCATCTGTCGCTAAGAAGGACAGGGGAGACTACGAGCAGTACTTC. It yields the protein CASSPSVAKKDRGDYEQYF.

CDR3 amino acids: CASSQTLAGTDTQYF. The CDR3 region has the DNA TGTGCCAGCAGCCAAACTCTAGCGGGCACAGATACGCAGTATTTT. The chain recombines TRBV4-2 with TRBJ2-3, with TRBD2 matching 7 bases. V dropped 2 bases and J dropped 1; count of bases not matched to a gene: 3. Germline CDR1 reads LGHNA; CDR2 reads YNFKEQ. The CDR3 spans 15 residues.

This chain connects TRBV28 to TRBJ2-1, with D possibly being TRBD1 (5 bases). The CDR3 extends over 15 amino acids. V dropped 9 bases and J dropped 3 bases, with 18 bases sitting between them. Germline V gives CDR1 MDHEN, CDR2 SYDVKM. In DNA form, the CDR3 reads TGTGCCAGTACCCTAAACACAGGAGACTACAATGAGCAGTTCTTC. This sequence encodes CASTLNTGDYNEQFF.

The CDR3 nucleotides read TGTGCCAGCAGCCCCAACCTACGGCGGGAGATTTACGTCCTGACTTTC. It codes for CASSPNLRREIYVLTF. This sequence joins TRBV3-1 (or the pseudogene TRBV3-2) and TRBJ2-6; 7 positions agree with TRBD2. J lost 11 bases, V lost 4 bases, and 14 bases had no gene match. This CDR3 spans 16 amino acids. The germline CDR1 and CDR2 sequences are LGHDT and YNNKEL (reference sequence).

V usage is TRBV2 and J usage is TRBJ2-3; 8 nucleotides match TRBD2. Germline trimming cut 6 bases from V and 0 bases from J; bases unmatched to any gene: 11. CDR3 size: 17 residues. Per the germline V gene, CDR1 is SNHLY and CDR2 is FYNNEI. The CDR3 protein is CASRLAVIRSSTDTQYF. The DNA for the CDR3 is TGTGCCAGCAGACTAGCGGTTATCCGTTCTAGCACAGATACGCAGTATTTT.

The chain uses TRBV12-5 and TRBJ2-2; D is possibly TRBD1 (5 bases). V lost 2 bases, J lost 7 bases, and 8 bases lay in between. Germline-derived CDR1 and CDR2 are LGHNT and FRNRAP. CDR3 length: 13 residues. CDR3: CASGLKGNGELFF. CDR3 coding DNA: TGTGCTAGTGGTTTGAAGGGGAACGGGGAGCTGTTTTTT.

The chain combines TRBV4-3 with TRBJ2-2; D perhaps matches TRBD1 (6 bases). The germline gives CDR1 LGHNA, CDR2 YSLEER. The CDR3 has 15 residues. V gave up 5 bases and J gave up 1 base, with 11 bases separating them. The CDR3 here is CASSTDRRNTGELFF. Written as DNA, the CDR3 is TGCGCCAGCAGCACCGACAGGCGGAACACCGGGGAGCTGTTTTTT.

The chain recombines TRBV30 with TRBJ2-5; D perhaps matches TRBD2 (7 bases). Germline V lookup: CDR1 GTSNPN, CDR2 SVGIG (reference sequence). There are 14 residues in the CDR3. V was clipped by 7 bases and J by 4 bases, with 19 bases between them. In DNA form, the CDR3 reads TGTGCCTCCGAGGGGGGGAAGGGGGGAGAGACCCAGTACTTC. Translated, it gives CASEGGKGGETQYF.

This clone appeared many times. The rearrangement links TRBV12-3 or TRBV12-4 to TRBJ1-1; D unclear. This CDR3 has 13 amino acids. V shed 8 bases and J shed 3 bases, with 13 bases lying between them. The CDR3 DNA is TGTGCCAGCGGAATTTCCGGGTACACTGAAGCTTTCTTT. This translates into CASGISGYTEAFF.

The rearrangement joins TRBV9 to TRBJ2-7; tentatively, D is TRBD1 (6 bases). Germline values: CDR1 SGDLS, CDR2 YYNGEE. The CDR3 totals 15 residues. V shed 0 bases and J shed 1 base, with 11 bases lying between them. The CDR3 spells CASSVGQDFSYEQYF. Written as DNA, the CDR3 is TGTGCCAGCAGCGTAGGACAGGACTTTTCCTACGAGCAGTACTTC.

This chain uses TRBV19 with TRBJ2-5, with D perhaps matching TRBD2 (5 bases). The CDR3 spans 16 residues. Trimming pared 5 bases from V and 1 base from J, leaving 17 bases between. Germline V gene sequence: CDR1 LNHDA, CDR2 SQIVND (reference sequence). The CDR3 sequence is CASSPTSTRIQETQYF. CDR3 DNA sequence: TGTGCCAGTAGTCCAACCTCCACTAGGATCCAAGAGACCCAGTACTTC.

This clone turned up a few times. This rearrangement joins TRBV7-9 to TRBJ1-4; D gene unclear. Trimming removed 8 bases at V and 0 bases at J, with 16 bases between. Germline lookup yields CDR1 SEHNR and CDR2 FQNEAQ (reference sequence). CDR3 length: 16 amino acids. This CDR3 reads CASGPARGATNEKLFF. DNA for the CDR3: TGTGCCAGCGGGCCCGCCCGGGGTGCAACTAATGAAAAACTGTTTTTT.

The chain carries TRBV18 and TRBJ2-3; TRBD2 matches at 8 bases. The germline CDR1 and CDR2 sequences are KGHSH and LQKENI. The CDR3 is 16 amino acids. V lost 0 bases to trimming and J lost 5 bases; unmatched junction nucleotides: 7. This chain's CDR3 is CASSPPSGSRGDTQYF. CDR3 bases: TGTGCCAGCTCACCACCCAGCGGGAGCAGAGGAGATACGCAGTATTTT. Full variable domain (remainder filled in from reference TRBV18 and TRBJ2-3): NAGVMQNPRHLVRRRGQEARLRCSPMKGHSHVYWYRQLPEEGLKFMVYLQKENIIDESGMPKERFSAEFPKEGPSILRIQQVVRGDSAAYFCASSPPSGSRGDTQYFGPGTRLTVL.

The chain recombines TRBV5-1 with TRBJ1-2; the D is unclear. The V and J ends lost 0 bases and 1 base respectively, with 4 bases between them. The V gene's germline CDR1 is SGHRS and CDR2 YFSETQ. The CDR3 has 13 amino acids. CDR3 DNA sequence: TGCGCCAGCAGCTTGGGACATAACTATGGCTACACCTTC. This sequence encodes CASSLGHNYGYTF. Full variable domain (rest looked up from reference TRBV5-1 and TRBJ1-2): KAGVTQTPRYLIKTRGQQVTLSCSPISGHRSVSWYQQTPGQGLQFLFEYFSETQRNKGNFPGRFSGRQFSNSRSEMNVSTLELGDSALYLCASSLGHNYGYTFGSGTRLTVV.

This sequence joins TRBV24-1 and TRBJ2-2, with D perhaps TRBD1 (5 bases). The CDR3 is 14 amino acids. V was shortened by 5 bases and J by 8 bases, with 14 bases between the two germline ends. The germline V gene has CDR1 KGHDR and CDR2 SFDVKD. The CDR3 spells CATSATSGLGELFF. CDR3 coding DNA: TGTGCCACCAGTGCAACGTCAGGGCTGGGGGAGCTGTTTTTT.